Below are 22 T cell receptor beta chains sequenced from a single sample in a study of CD8 T cells in Susac syndrome. Random hexamers were used to reverse transcribe an amount of roughly 0.5 to 1 ug RNA. One entry per CDR3 protein results from TCRdb running MiXCR on the immunoSEQ multiplex PCR reads. The sample lists roughly 76,000 distinct CDR3 sequences, approximately 94% occurring once. Sequenced: CD8+ T cells from PBMCs. All receptors come from a human donor with Susac syndrome.

The rearrangement uses TRBV4-2 and TRBJ2-2, with 11 bases that match TRBD2. This CDR3 is built from 16 residues. CDR1 is LGHNA and CDR2 is YNFKEQ in the germline V gene. J lost 4 bases, V lost 4 bases, and 5 bases had no gene match. This chain's CDR3 is CASSLGTSGGTGELFF. Here the CDR3 DNA reads TGTGCCAGCAGCCTCGGGACTAGCGGTGGCACCGGGGAGCTGTTTTTT.

V and J are TRBV7-9 and TRBJ1-1; D is ambiguous. The germline V gene encodes CDR1 SEHNR and CDR2 FQNEAQ (reference sequence). Trimming cost V 8 bases and J 12 bases, with 13 bases left between them. This CDR3 contains 10 residues. The CDR3 nucleotides read TGTGCCAGCCCGGGGAGTTTGCCTTTCTTT. Its protein is CASPGSLPFF.

The rearrangement links TRBV5-5 to TRBJ2-1, with D possibly matching TRBD1 (6 bases). CDR1 and CDR2 (germline): SGHKS, YYEKEE (reference sequence). V gave up 2 bases and J gave up 2 bases, with 8 bases separating them. The CDR3 totals 14 residues. In DNA form, the CDR3 reads TGTGCCAGCAGCTTCAGGGGAACCTACAATGAGCAGTTCTTC. It yields the protein CASSFRGTYNEQFF.

The chain couples TRBV20-1 to TRBJ2-7; 9 nucleotides line up with TRBD2. The CDR3 runs to 15 residues. After removal of 0 bases from V and 2 bases from J, the junction contained 5 bases not matched to a gene. CDR1 and CDR2 from the germline V gene are DFQATT and SNEGSKA (reference sequence). This CDR3 is CSARDQTSGAYEQYF. The CDR3 nucleotides are TGCAGTGCTAGAGATCAGACTAGCGGAGCCTACGAGCAGTACTTC.

The chain carries TRBV3-1 and TRBJ2-2; possibly TRBD2 for D (5 bases). V was shortened by 0 bases and J by 5 bases, with 13 bases between the two germline ends. The CDR3 is 16 residues long. The germline V gene has CDR1 LGHDT and CDR2 YNNKEL (reference sequence). For the CDR3, the DNA is TGTGCCAGCAGCCAAGACGGTGGGAGAGGGACCGGGGAGCTGTTTTTT. Protein product: CASSQDGGRGTGELFF.

This clonotype has only one observation. V is TRBV5-1 and J is TRBJ2-5, with D tentatively TRBD2 (5 bases). Trimming left V 5 bases short and J 2 bases short, with 13 bases between. The CDR3 is 14 amino acids. CDR1 and CDR2 (germline): SGHRS, YFSETQ. The CDR3: CASSTGNNQETQYF. The CDR3 DNA reads as TGCGCCAGCAGTACGGGAAACAATCAAGAGACCCAGTACTTC.

The chain combines TRBV4-2 with TRBJ2-1; D possibly matches TRBD1 or TRBD2 (5 bases each). The length of the CDR3 is 19 residues. Per the germline V gene, CDR1 is LGHNA and CDR2 is YNFKEQ. V was shortened by 1 base and J by 3 bases, with 22 bases between the two germline ends. CDR3 protein: CASSQGSGTGLTSYNEQFF. The DNA of the CDR3 is TGTGCCAGCAGCCAAGGATCAGGGACGGGGTTAACTAGCTACAATGAGCAGTTCTTC.

V gene TRBV7-8 combines with J gene TRBJ1-3; D is perhaps TRBD1 (5 bases). The ends were cut back, 5 bases at V and 0 bases at J, with 11 bases in the middle. Germline assignment: CDR1 SGHVS and CDR2 FQNEAQ. The CDR3 spans 15 residues. CDR3 protein: CASSPDSSSGNTIYF. The DNA of the CDR3 is TGTGCCAGCAGCCCAGACAGTTCCTCTGGAAACACCATATATTTT.

The chain joins TRBV19 to TRBJ2-7; TRBD1 aligns across 7 bases. Germline CDR1 and CDR2: LNHDA and SQIVND (reference sequence). V dropped 1 base and J dropped 2; count of bases not matched to a gene: 5. The CDR3 contains 15 residues. CDR3 residues: CASSIGTGQAYEQYF. In nucleotides, the CDR3 is TGTGCCAGTAGTATAGGAACCGGACAGGCCTACGAGCAGTACTTC. The variable domain in full, completed from reference TRBV19 and TRBJ2-7, reads DGGITQSPKYLFRKEGQNVTLSCEQNLNHDAMYWYRQDPGQGLRLIYYSQIVNDFQKGDIAEGYSVSREKKESFPLTVTSAQKNPTAFYLCASSIGTGQAYEQYFGPGTRLTVT.

This chain joins TRBV4-1 and TRBJ1-1; D is perhaps TRBD1 (5 bases). The CDR3 is made up of 14 amino acids. Between the trimmed V and J ends, which lost 6 bases and 1 base, there was a span of 12 bases. Germline assignment: CDR1 MGHRA and CDR2 YSYEKL. In DNA form, the CDR3 reads TGCGCCAGCAGGGCAGTCGGGGGGAACACTGAAGCTTTCTTT. It is translated as CASRAVGGNTEAFF.

The chain couples TRBV4-1 to TRBJ2-5, with D possibly TRBD1 on 6 matching bases. Germline V gene lookup returns CDR1 MGHRA and CDR2 YSYEKL. The V end lost 4 bases, the J end lost 5 bases, and 14 bases lay between the germline ends. The CDR3 spans 14 residues. CDR3 amino acids: CASSRLQGFETQYF. CDR3 DNA sequence: TGCGCCAGCAGCCGATTACAGGGATTCGAGACCCAGTACTTC.

The rearrangement uses TRBV6-1 and TRBJ2-1, with D possibly being TRBD2 (5 bases). Looked up from germline, CDR1 is MNHNS and CDR2 is SASEGT. The V gene lost 5 bases and the J gene lost 5 bases, with 7 bases spanning the gap. CDR3 length: 12 amino acids. The CDR3 DNA is TGTGCCAGCAGTTTCGGGAACAATGAGCAGTTCTTC. Amino acids: CASSFGNNEQFF.

V usage is TRBV27 and J usage is TRBJ1-1; 8 bases align to TRBD1. CDR3 size: 14 residues. V gave up 5 bases and J gave up 5 bases; unmatched junction bases: 7. Germline-derived CDR1 and CDR2 are MNHEY and SMNVEV (reference sequence). This chain's CDR3 is CASSIGTGWTEAFF. In DNA form, the CDR3 reads TGTGCCAGCAGTATCGGGACAGGCTGGACTGAAGCTTTCTTT.

V is TRBV12-3 or TRBV12-4 and J is TRBJ2-7; no clear D gene. Trimming took off 3 bases at V and 0 bases at J, with 12 bases between the two ends. The CDR3 totals 15 residues. Written as DNA, the CDR3 is TGTGCCAGCAGTTTCTCCGTGGGGTTCTCCTACGAGCAGTACTTC. This codes for CASSFSVGFSYEQYF.

CDR3 region: CASSGQGIYNEQFF. CDR3 nucleotide sequence: TGTGCCAGCAGCGGACAGGGGATCTACAATGAGCAGTTCTTC. The J gene is TRBJ2-1, the V gene TRBV6-1, with 9 bases aligning to TRBD1. The V gene's germline CDR1 is MNHNS and CDR2 SASEGT. This CDR3 region has 14 residues. V lost 6 bases, J lost 3 bases, and 3 bases stayed unmatched.

This CDR3 reads CAWRLVQVSGANVLTF. The DNA of the CDR3 is TGTGCCTGGAGATTGGTTCAGGTCTCTGGGGCCAACGTCCTGACTTTC. This chain links TRBV30 with TRBJ2-6; D uncertain. The V gene lost 3 bases and the J gene lost 0 bases, with 12 bases spanning the gap. The CDR3 spans 16 residues. Germline assignment: CDR1 GTSNPN and CDR2 SVGIG (reference sequence).

The V and J genes are TRBV7-2 and TRBJ1-6; possible D gene TRBD1, 6 bases. CDR3 length: 15 amino acids. V gave up 2 bases and J gave up 7 bases, with 12 bases separating them. Looked up from germline, CDR1 is SGHTA and CDR2 is FQGNSA. The CDR3 protein is CASSLRQADNSPLHF. DNA of the CDR3: TGTGCCAGCAGCTTACGACAGGCGGACAATTCACCCCTCCACTTT. The full variable domain, rest sourced from reference TRBV7-2 and TRBJ1-6, is GAGVSQSPSNKVTEKGKDVELRCDPISGHTALYWYRQSLGQGLEFLIYFQGNSAPDKSGLPSDRFSAERTGGSVSTLTIQRTQQEDSAVYLCASSLRQADNSPLHFGNGTRLTVT.

The chain uses TRBV2 and TRBJ2-2; maybe TRBD2 (5 bases). The germline V and J ends were trimmed by 3 bases and 6 bases, with 14 bases remaining between them. The CDR3 consists of 15 residues. Per the germline V gene, CDR1 is SNHLY and CDR2 is FYNNEI. As DNA, the CDR3 is TGTGCCAGCAGTGAGAGGGTCCCGGCGGCCGGGGAGCTGTTTTTT. This translates into CASSERVPAAGELFF.

The chain links TRBV7-9 to TRBJ1-1; 8 nucleotides match TRBD1. The CDR3 totals 15 residues. CDR1 is SEHNR and CDR2 is FQNEAQ in the germline V gene (reference sequence). J was trimmed by 4 bases and V by 2 bases; bases with no gene match: 6. CDR3: CASSLSGTGFTEAFF. CDR3 sequence (DNA): TGTGCCAGCAGCTTAAGTGGGACAGGTTTCACTGAAGCTTTCTTT.

A single count supports this clonotype. This chain connects TRBV7-2 to TRBJ1-2; a weak D match, TRBD1 (5 bases). V lost 3 bases, J lost 5 bases, and 13 bases lay in between. The germline V gene has CDR1 SGHTA and CDR2 FQGNSA. The CDR3 spans 14 residues. The CDR3 protein is CASSLAGGAYGYTF. The CDR3 DNA reads as TGTGCCAGCAGCTTGGCGGGGGGAGCTTATGGCTACACCTTC. Full variable domain (outside the CDR3, taken from reference TRBV7-2 and TRBJ1-2): GAGVSQSPSNKVTEKGKDVELRCDPISGHTALYWYRQSLGQGLEFLIYFQGNSAPDKSGLPSDRFSAERTGGSVSTLTIQRTQQEDSAVYLCASSLAGGAYGYTFGSGTRLTVV.

V usage is TRBV9 and J usage is TRBJ1-5; D is undetermined. Germline lookup yields CDR1 SGDLS and CDR2 YYNGEE. The CDR3 has 12 amino acids. V was pared by 7 bases and J by 0 bases, with 5 bases between. The CDR3 nucleotides are TGTGCCAGCGGGGTTAGCAATCAGCCCCAGCATTTT. It is translated as CASGVSNQPQHF.

The chain employs TRBV25-1 and TRBJ2-5, with 9 bases lining up with TRBD2. In germline, CDR1 is MGHDK, CDR2 SYGVNS. V gave up 4 bases and J gave up 5 bases; unmatched junction bases: 5. The CDR3 contains 14 residues. In DNA, the CDR3 is TGTGCCAGCAGTGTGGCGGGGGGGCTCGAGACCCAGTACTTC. It is translated as CASSVAGGLETQYF. The full variable domain, completed using reference TRBV25-1 and TRBJ2-5, is EADIYQTPRYLVIGTGKKITLECSQTMGHDKMYWYQQDPGMELHLIHYSYGVNSTEKGDLSSESTVSRIRTEHFPLTLESARPSHTSQYLCASSVAGGLETQYFGPGTRLLVL.